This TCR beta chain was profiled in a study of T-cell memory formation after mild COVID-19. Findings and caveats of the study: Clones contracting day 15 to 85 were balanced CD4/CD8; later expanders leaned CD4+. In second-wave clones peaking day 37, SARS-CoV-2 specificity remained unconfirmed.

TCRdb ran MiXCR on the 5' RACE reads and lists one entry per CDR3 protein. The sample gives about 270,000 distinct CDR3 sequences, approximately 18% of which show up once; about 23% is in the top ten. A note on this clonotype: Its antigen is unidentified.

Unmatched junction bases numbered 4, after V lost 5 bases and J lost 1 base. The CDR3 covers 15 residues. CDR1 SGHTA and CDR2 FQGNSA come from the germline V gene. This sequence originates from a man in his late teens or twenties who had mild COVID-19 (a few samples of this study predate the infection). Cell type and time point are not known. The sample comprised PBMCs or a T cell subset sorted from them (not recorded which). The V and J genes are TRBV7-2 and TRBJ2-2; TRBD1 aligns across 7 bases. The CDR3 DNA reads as TGTGCCAGCAGCGAACAGGGGCTGAACACCGGGGAGCTGTTTTTT. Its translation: CASSEQGLNTGELFF.